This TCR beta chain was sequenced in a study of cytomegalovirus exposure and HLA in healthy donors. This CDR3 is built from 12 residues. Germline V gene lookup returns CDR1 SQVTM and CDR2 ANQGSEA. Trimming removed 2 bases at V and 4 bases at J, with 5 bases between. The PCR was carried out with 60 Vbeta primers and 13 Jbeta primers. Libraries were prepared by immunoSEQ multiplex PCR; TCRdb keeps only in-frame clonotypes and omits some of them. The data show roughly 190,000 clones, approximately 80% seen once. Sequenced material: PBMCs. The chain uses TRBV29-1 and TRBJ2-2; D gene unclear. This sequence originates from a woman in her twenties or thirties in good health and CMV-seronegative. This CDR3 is CSVEHTTGELFF. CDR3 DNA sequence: TGCAGCGTTGAACACACCACCGGGGAGCTGTTTTTT.